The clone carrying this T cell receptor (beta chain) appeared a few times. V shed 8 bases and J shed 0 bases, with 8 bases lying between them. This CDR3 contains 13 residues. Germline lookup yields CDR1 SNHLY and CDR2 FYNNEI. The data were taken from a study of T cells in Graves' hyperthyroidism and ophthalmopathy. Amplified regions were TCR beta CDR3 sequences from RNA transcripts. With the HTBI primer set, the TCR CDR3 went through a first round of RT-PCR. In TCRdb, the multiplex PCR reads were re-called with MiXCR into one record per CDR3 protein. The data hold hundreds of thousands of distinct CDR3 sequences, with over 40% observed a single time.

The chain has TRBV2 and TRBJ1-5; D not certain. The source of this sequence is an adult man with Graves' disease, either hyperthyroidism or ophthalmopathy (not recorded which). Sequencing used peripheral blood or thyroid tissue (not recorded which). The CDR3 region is CASLQRSNQPQHF. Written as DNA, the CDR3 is TGTGCCAGCCTACAGCGTAGCAATCAGCCCCAGCATTTT.